The 5 T cell receptor beta chains below were found in one sample sequenced in a study of CD8 T cells in ankylosing spondylitis. Via MiXCR, TCRdb re-called the 5' RACE reads, giving one row per CDR3 protein. In the table there are 340,000 or so distinct CDR3 sequences, roughly 14% of which are singletons. Sample: blood, either unsorted or a sorted T cell fraction (not recorded which). All receptors derive from a male donor with ankylosing spondylitis or in good health (not recorded which).

Only a few counts were recorded for this clonotype. The V call is TRBV20-1, the J call TRBJ2-7; 8 bases are shared with TRBD1. V shed 3 bases and J 4 bases; nucleotides not matched to a gene: 5. The CDR3 is made up of 13 amino acids. Germline values: CDR1 DFQATT, CDR2 SNEGSKA (reference sequence). The DNA of the CDR3 is TGCAGTGCTAGGGGACAGGAGACGTACGAGCAGTACTTC. Residues: CSARGQETYEQYF.

This clonotype was counted at least ten times. This chain connects TRBV12-3 or TRBV12-4 to TRBJ1-6, with D possibly being TRBD1 (6 bases). The CDR3 extends over 13 amino acids. Trimming shortened V by 6 bases and J by 5 bases, and 8 bases separated the two germline ends. CDR3 protein: CASRRQDNSPLHF. The CDR3 DNA reads TGTGCCAGCAGGAGACAGGATAATTCACCCCTCCACTTT.

The chain uses TRBV6-1 and TRBJ2-7; 7 bases are a match to TRBD2. Germline CDR1 is MNHNS and CDR2 is SASEGT. V shed 5 bases, J shed 9 bases, and the junction held 10 bases outside the gene matches. The CDR3 has 13 amino acids. The CDR3 protein is CASSPQAGRAQYF. In DNA, the CDR3 is TGTGCCAGCAGTCCCCAAGCGGGGAGGGCGCAGTACTTC.

This clonotype was observed a few times. The gene calls are TRBV21-1 and TRBJ2-2; the DNA was not compared with TRBD1, the D call given in the table. TRBV21-1 is tagged as a pseudogene. The CDR3 consists of 18 residues. The CDR3 region has the DNA TGTGCCAGCAGCCACTCCACAGGTTTGACCTCAAACACCGGGGAGCTGTTTTTT. Translation gives CASSHSTGLTSNTGELFF.

This clonotype was seen a few times. This rearrangement joins TRBV5-6 to TRBJ1-6; 7 bases line up with TRBD1. From germline, CDR1 is SGHDT and CDR2 YYEEEE. This CDR3 region has 15 residues. V gave up 4 bases and J gave up 6 bases; unmatched junction bases: 7. CDR3 sequence reads: CASSLGTAVNSPLHF. DNA of the CDR3: TGTGCCAGCAGCCTCGGGACAGCCGTTAATTCACCCCTCCACTTT.